This TCR beta chain was sequenced during a study of blood T cells in healthy people across ages. The wider study: The template switching approach captured approximately one barcoded beta molecule for every two T cells.

In germline, CDR1 is SEHNR, CDR2 FQNEAQ (reference sequence). This CDR3 is 16 amino acids long. Total RNA amounts of at least 5.5 micrograms were extracted per sample. This clonotype was counted a few times. Using a J-beta primer mix together with a sample-barcoded 5' primer, a second PCR was run for roughly 6 to 12 cycles. Tags on each cDNA molecule came from a template-switch adaptor with 12 random nucleotides. In TCRdb, the 5' RACE reads were re-called with MiXCR into one record per CDR3 protein. Among some 760,000 distinct CDR3 sequences listed, 20% to 25% were seen once. The same data also went into a second study, on T cells of mothers and their children. From that study: Persisting microchimeric T cell clones went undetected.

The sequence was obtained from a boy between 10 and 17 years old in good health. Sequencing was performed on blood. V and J are TRBV7-9 and TRBJ2-5; 8 positions match TRBD2. The DNA matches TRBJ2-1 better at its end, which makes the J call doubtful. This CDR3 is CASSLGRVAGHNEQFF. In DNA, the CDR3 is TGTGCCAGCAGTCTCGGTCGGGTAGCGGGGCACAATGAGCAGTTCTTC.